Listed below are T cell receptor beta chains from one sample, sequenced in a study of radiation and T cells in renal cell carcinoma. Data came from immunoSEQ multiplex PCR; TCRdb stores just in-frame clones and leaves some out. The table has 85,000 to 100,000 clones, 86% seen once; the top ten hold roughly 8%. The specimen was blood, collected from a patient whose treatment included radiotherapy and nephrectomy. Every receptor here comes from a man aged 45-65 years with renal cell carcinoma. The CDR3 runs from the conserved cysteine through the conserved F or W. Fields, in order: V gene, J gene, clone size, D gene, CDR3 DNA, CDR3 protein. D genes are given only for firm matches. For some rows the clone size is stated as once, few or many, or as a class when expanded; others skip it.

TRBV7-3	TRBJ2-6	.	TRBD1	TGTGCCAGCAGCTTAATGGCAGGGGGCACTGGGGCCAACGTCCTGACTTTC	CASSLMAGGTGANVLTF
TRBV30	TRBJ2-7	.	.	TGTGCCTGGCGGGGGGCCCTCTCCTACGAGCAGTACTTC	CAWRGALSYEQYF
TRBV27	TRBJ2-7	.	.	TGTGCCAGCAGTCAAAGCGGAAACTCCTACGAGCAGTACTTC	CASSQSGNSYEQYF
TRBV6-5	TRBJ2-5	.	.	TGTGCCAGCAGTCCAAATCTGGAGACCCAGTACTTC	CASSPNLETQYF
TRBV6-1	TRBJ2-7	.	.	TGTGCCAGCAGTAAAGACCAAGCCTACGAGCAGTACTTC	CASSKDQAYEQYF
TRBV19	TRBJ2-1	once	TRBD2	TGTGCCAGTAGTCAGGTAGCGGGGGGGTACAATGAGCAGTTCTTC	CASSQVAGGYNEQFF
TRBV10-3	TRBJ2-3	.	TRBD2	TGTGCCATCAGTGACGGAGTAGCGGGAGTTCAGGATACGCAGTATTTT	CAISDGVAGVQDTQYF
TRBV5-1	TRBJ2-3	.	.	TGCGCCAGCAGCCTACAGGGAGGACCTAGCACAGATACGCAGTATTTT	CASSLQGGPSTDTQYF
TRBV10-3	TRBJ2-7	.	TRBD2	TGTGCCACGAGTTGGGCTAGCGGGAGGGCGACGGGAGGAGAGCAGTACTTC	CATSWASGRATGGEQYF
TRBV30	TRBJ2-3	.	TRBD2	TGTGCCTGGAGTGTACTGGGGCGGGGGGGCCCAGATACGCAGTATTTT	CAWSVLGRGGPDTQYF
TRBV5-1	TRBJ2-7	.	.	TGCGCCAGCACATCGGAGGGTCTAGGCGAGCAGTACTTC	CASTSEGLGEQYF
TRBV14	TRBJ1-2	.	.	TGTGCCAGCAGCCTGGGCGGCTATGGCTACACCTTC	CASSLGGYGYTF
TRBV5-4	TRBJ2-1	.	.	TGTGCCAGCAGCTTCTTCGATAGGACTGAGCAGTTCTTC	CASSFFDRTEQFF
TRBV28	TRBJ2-7	.	TRBD2	TGTGCCAGCACCGCCCTCGTCGGGAGGGCCTACGAGCAGTACTTC	CASTALVGRAYEQYF
TRBV5-4	TRBJ2-5	.	.	TGTGCCAGCAGCTCCTCGGGATCGCAAGAGACCCAGTACTTC	CASSSSGSQETQYF
TRBV7-2	TRBJ2-1	.	TRBD2	TGTGCCAGCAGTTTAGCGGGACCAGCCGACAATGAGCAGTTCTTC	CASSLAGPADNEQFF